Listed here is a single T cell receptor (beta chain). The V gene end was trimmed by 10 bases and the J gene end by 2 bases; junction bases not matched to a gene: 8. Germline V gene lookup returns CDR1 MNHEY and CDR2 SVGAGI. There are 15 residues in the CDR3. Authors' methods: Estimation of nucleated cell counts relied on the amplification of reference gene primers. Profiled with immunoSEQ multiplex PCR; TCRdb holds only in-frame clones, not every one. The DNA gave D and trimming, while V, J and clone size come from that table. There are about 170,000 clones in the sample; 85% occur only once, and approximately 8.1% lies in the top ten. The entry originates in a study of blood T cell repertoires in COVID-19. As for the study in general: PBMCs, B-cell-depleted T cells, or T cells were the source of the cDNA or gDNA that made up the material.

Seattle patients were enrolled while actively infected and followed longitudinally. The TCR sequence derives from a woman older than 75 with COVID-19, enrolled during active disease. The rearrangement joins TRBV6-5 to TRBJ2-3; 11 bases align to TRBD2. The sample taken for sequencing was peripheral blood. In nucleotides, the CDR3 is TGTGCCACCCGAGTAGCGGGAGGGAACACAGATACGCAGTATTTT. Encoded protein: CATRVAGGNTDTQYF.